This T cell receptor (beta chain) was profiled in a study of cytomegalovirus exposure and HLA in healthy donors. Overall study results and limits: Per published accounts, TCR beta sequences correctly predicted the HLA-A and HLA-B alleles of most subjects. TCR beta V segments were, for the most part, productive about 87% or about 30% of the time in an earlier analysis.

Concerning this clone: Antigen unknown.

There are 15 residues in the CDR3. Trimming took 4 bases from V and 4 from J; bases not matched to a gene: 9. Germline values: CDR1 LGHNA, CDR2 YNFKEQ. This PCR relied on a set of 60 Vbeta primers and 13 Jbeta primers. Sequencing was performed with immunoSEQ multiplex PCR; in TCRdb, only in-frame clones are kept and a portion is missing. The table lists more than 200,000 clones, about 80% of them singletons. The material sequenced was PBMCs. The receptor comes from a man aged 40-49 years in good health and CMV-seronegative. The chain combines TRBV4-2 with TRBJ1-1, with TRBD1 matching over 7 bases. DNA for the CDR3: TGTGCCAGCAGCCGCGACAGGGATATGGGCACTGAAGCTTTCTTT. It encodes CASSRDRDMGTEAFF.